This T cell receptor (beta chain) was identified during a study of blood T cell repertoires in COVID-19 (TCRdb year 2020). Regarding the study in general: The collaborator samples originated in the United States, Italy and Spain and spanned the acute and convalescent phases of COVID-19. The material from the prospective study consisted of cDNA or gDNA derived from T cells, B-cell-depleted T cells, or PBMCs. Deeply sampled blood TCRbeta repertoires from subjects exposed to, actively infected with, or recovered from COVID-19 were included in the dataset. The repertoires were released in a freely available public database meant as a resource for research on the immune response to SARS-CoV-2. The samples were drawn from two sources: the first 160 participants of the ongoing ImmuneRACE study, and 1,254 subjects contributed by 6 global collaborators. A de-identified subject ID, COVID-19 status, age in years and sex were almost always included in the sample metadata. Where available, HLA class I and class II types were taken from metadata supplied by the sample provider and were not determined by assay-based typing. Overall study outcomes, separate from this receptor: Clinical and demographic metadata were provided uncurated, with the amount varying by source and participant.

In the germline V gene, CDR1 corresponds to MNHEY and CDR2 to SVGAGI. The CDR3 runs 15 amino acids, cysteine and phenylalanine included. Only the CDR3 part of the read is kept: 45 bases, read in frame from the first base. Deletion took 0 bases off V and 3 bases off J, with a span of 8 bases between the germline ends. TCRbeta CDR3 regions were amplified from genomic DNA by means of the immunoSEQ Assay, a bias-controlled multiplex PCR. The original methods were these. Within the assay, amplification of reference gene primers was used to estimate how many nucleated cells each sample contained. To quantify the absolute abundance of each unique TCRbeta CDR3 rearrangement, sequence reads were collapsed and filtered. For each sample, productive Simpson clonality was calculated as the square root of Simpson's diversity index across productive rearrangements. This immuneACCESS table, as held by TCRdb, lists in-frame sequences with V and J called but not all clones. Of the missing ones, under half trace to an unresolved V gene in checked studies; the others have no known cause. The DNA gave D and trimming, while V, J and clone size come from that table. The sample table shows about 270,000 clones, and approximately 84% are seen once. Over 8.5% of the sample goes to the ten largest clones.

The collaborating institutions used their own protocols to collect whole blood in K2EDTA tubes. Collaborator samples were shipped for TCRbeta analysis as frozen whole blood, isolated PBMCs, or DNA extracted from either sample type. Points on this clone: Its antigen remains unidentified. Per-base quality was not reported, and no clone a single base away is much larger than it.

This receptor was identified in a human donor in a cohort sampled during active COVID-19. The sequencing input was peripheral blood. Here the chain combines TRBV6-5 and TRBJ1-4; tentative D gene TRBD1, with 5 bases matching. This receptor carries the CDR3 CASSYSGVSNEKLFF. The nucleotide sequence is TGTGCCAGCAGTTACTCAGGGGTTTCTAATGAAAAACTGTTTTTT.